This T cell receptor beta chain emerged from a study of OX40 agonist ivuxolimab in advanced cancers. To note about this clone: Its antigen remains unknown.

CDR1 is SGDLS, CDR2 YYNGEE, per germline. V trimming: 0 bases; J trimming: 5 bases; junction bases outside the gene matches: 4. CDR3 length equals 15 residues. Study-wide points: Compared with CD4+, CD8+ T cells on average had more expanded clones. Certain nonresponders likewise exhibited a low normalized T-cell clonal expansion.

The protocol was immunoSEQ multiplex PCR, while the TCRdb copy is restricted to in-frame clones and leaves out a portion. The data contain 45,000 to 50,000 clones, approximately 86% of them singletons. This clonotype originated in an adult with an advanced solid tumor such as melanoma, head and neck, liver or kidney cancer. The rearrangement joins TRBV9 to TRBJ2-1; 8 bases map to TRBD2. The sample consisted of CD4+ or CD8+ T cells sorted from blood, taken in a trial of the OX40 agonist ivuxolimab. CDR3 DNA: TGTGCCAGCAGCGTAGTGGCGGGAGGCCACAATGAGCAGTTCTTC. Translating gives CASSVVAGGHNEQFF.